A single T cell receptor beta chain is shown here with its context. All enrollees were about 18 to 100 years old and from roughly 22 US areas. Participants reported their clinical history, and cohort assignment relied on those reports. During the 2 weeks before they entered the study, exposed participants had met someone with a PCR-confirmed or clinician-diagnosed COVID-19 case. These data originate in a study of blood T cell repertoires in COVID-19. Original analysis: Reference gene primers were amplified, and this amplification served to estimate nucleated cell counts. Libraries were prepared by immunoSEQ multiplex PCR; TCRdb keeps only in-frame clonotypes and omits some of them. That table furnishes V, J and clone size, whereas the DNA furnished D and trimming. Here the sample spans about 320,000 clones, more than 90% being singletons. The germline CDR1 and CDR2 sequences are MNHEY and SMNVEV (reference sequence). After removal of 4 bases from V and 1 base from J, the junction contained 1 base not matched to a gene. The CDR3 has 15 amino acids.

The sample comprised PBMCs or T cells enriched from blood (not recorded which). This chain connects TRBV27 to TRBJ2-2; 9 bases map to TRBD1. The sequence derives from a young woman who had been exposed to COVID-19. CDR3 sequence (DNA): TGTGCCAGCAGTTACAGGGGGCGGAACACCGGGGAGCTGTTTTTT. Amino acids: CASSYRGRNTGELFF.